This T cell receptor beta chain was captured by sequencing in a study of blood T cell repertoires in COVID-19. The V gene end was trimmed by 4 bases and the J gene end by 5 bases; junction bases not matched to a gene: 6. The CDR3 has 15 amino acids. Germline lookup yields CDR1 SNHLY and CDR2 FYNNEI. In the original workflow: The authors estimated nucleated cell counts from reference gene primer amplification. Clones were sequenced by immunoSEQ multiplex PCR, and TCRdb holds only the in-frame ones, with some missing. V and J calls and clone size are copied from that table; D and trimming were computed from the DNA. The sample lists approximately 250,000 clones; about 89% were seen once.

The chain uses TRBV2 and TRBJ1-5; TRBD1 agrees at 9 bases. The sequence was obtained from a woman in her sixties or seventies who had recovered from COVID-19. Material for sequencing was peripheral blood. The CDR3 DNA is TGTGCCAGCAGTGGCGGACAGGGGTCCGATCAGCCCCAGCATTTT. Translated: CASSGGQGSDQPQHF.